This T cell receptor (beta chain) was recovered during a study of T cell clones after liver transplantation. Study in general: TCRbeta sequencing after a pre-transplant mixed lymphocyte reaction identified graft-donor-reactive clones, later tracked in post-transplant blood. Tolerance: complete withdrawal held at least one year, liver enzymes staying within twice normal.

Trimming cost V 4 bases and J 5 bases; bases outside gene matches: 8. The CDR3 is 15 residues long. Generated by immunoSEQ multiplex PCR, the TCRdb table keeps only in-frame clones and is missing some. The table records roughly 5,100 clones, about 30% of them present only once. Comments on this clone: Its specificity is unknown.

Sequencing of dividing CFSE-low cells from the MLR defined alloreactive TCRbeta sequences. The clonotype was recovered from a human patient who received a liver transplant. Some T cells may be the graft donor's. V gene TRBV5-7 combines with J gene TRBJ1-5, with 8 bases lining up with TRBD1. TRBV5-7 is filed as an ORF, its function uncertain. Sequenced material: CD4+ T cells from cultured PBMCs. The CDR3 coding sequence is TGTGCCAGCAGCACAGGACAGGGTCAGGATCAGCCCCAGCATTTT. Translation: CASSTGQGQDQPQHF.